Listed below are T cell receptor beta chains from one sample, sequenced in a study of T-cell reconstitution after alpha-beta-depleted transplantation in children. TCRdb recomputed calls from the PCR reads with MiXCR, one row per CDR3 protein. The profile shows about 1,000,000 distinct CDR3 sequences, about 29% of them singletons. This specimen was PBMCs, mostly from graft donor cells, taken 360 days after TCRalphabeta/CD19-depleted stem cell transplant. The receptors derive from a boy under two years old who had a stem cell transplant for SCID, so the T cells may come from the graft donor. CDR3s leave out the opening cysteine and the closing phenylalanine or tryptophan. Fields, in order: clone size, J gene, V gene, CDR3 protein. Expanded clones are given a class, and other clones once, few, many or no size at all.

>.|TRBJ2-3|TRBV10-3
AISDMDRGRPDTQY
>.|TRBJ1-4|TRBV12-3/TRBV12-4
ASSSREGLTNEKLF
>.|TRBJ2-7|TRBV5-1
ASSPFASDSYEQY
>few|TRBJ2-1|TRBV11-2
ASSLERQSYNEQF
>few|TRBJ2-1|TRBV7-9
ASSSPGTLGNEQF
>once|TRBJ2-7|TRBV5-1
ASSASGTSGEQY
>few|TRBJ2-5|TRBV7-2
ASSLVSTSGAGETQY
>.|TRBJ1-6|TRBV7-8
ASSFGTAGSPLH
>.|TRBJ2-7|TRBV6-1
ASSRFGTSGGALNEQY
>.|TRBJ2-7|TRBV5-1
ASSSQPGQGGIEQY
>.|TRBJ2-1|TRBV7-9
ASIPSGLYNEQF
>few|TRBJ1-1|TRBV4-1
ASSQDGVRDSSNTEAF
>.|TRBJ2-6|TRBV20-1
SAEGPGANVLT
>.|TRBJ1-5|TRBV7-2
ASSLSPGGQPQH
>.|TRBJ2-5|TRBV27
ASSLQGAPQETQY
>.|TRBJ2-3|TRBV3-1
ASSTFWGQGGDTQY
>.|TRBJ1-1|TRBV20-1
SADPGQGRTEAF
>.|TRBJ2-6|TRBV28
ASSLSAAGANVLT
>.|TRBJ1-3|TRBV5-5
ASSYDPSSGNTIY
>once|TRBJ1-2|TRBV20-1
SARRGGPLRYYGYT
>few|TRBJ1-1|TRBV20-1
SARAEGTLLAF
>.|TRBJ1-2|TRBV11-2
ASSSRTTGGRGYT
>.|TRBJ1-1|TRBV20-1
SASERGTEAF
>.|TRBJ1-2|TRBV29-1
SVDGREANYGYT
>.|TRBJ2-3|TRBV18
ASSPVPRDRGWDTQY
>.|TRBJ2-5|TRBV27
ASSPGTSGGAGETQY
>.|TRBJ2-1|TRBV20-1
SARGGGVSSYNEQF